The 12 T cell receptor beta chains presented below share a single source sample, sequenced in a study of cytomegalovirus exposure and HLA in healthy donors. PCR amplification relied on 60 Vbeta primers (plus 13 Jbeta primers). Data came from immunoSEQ multiplex PCR; TCRdb stores just in-frame clones and leaves some out. The sample has approximately 100,000 clones; about 75% are singletons. Sequencing was performed on PBMCs. Receptors originate from a male donor in good health and CMV-seropositive.

The chain employs TRBV7-2 and TRBJ2-7; maybe TRBD2 (5 bases). Trimming took off 5 bases at V and 6 bases at J, with 8 bases between the two ends. Per the germline V gene, CDR1 is SGHTA and CDR2 is FQGNSA. This CDR3 has 11 amino acids. The CDR3 DNA reads TGTGCCAGCAGCCGCGGACTCGAGCAGTACTTC. Translation: CASSRGLEQYF.

There are a few counts of this clone. The V and J genes are TRBV6-5 and TRBJ1-4, with a tentative D call TRBD1 (6 bases). The germline V gene encodes CDR1 MNHEY and CDR2 SVGAGI. The CDR3 runs 16 residues. The V gene lost 0 bases and the J gene lost 8 bases, with 16 bases spanning the gap. The CDR3 region is CASSYSFGQRGEKLFF. The CDR3 DNA reads TGTGCCAGCAGTTACTCGTTCGGACAAAGGGGGGAAAAACTGTTTTTT.

This clone was detected only once. The chain has TRBV7-9 and TRBJ2-1; TRBD2 is a possible D gene (6 bases). V was trimmed by 0 bases and J by 12 bases, leaving 15 bases between them. There are 14 residues in the CDR3. Per the germline V gene, CDR1 is SEHNR and CDR2 is FQNEAQ (reference sequence). CDR3 loop: CASSLARTGVRQFF. CDR3 DNA sequence: TGTGCCAGCAGCTTAGCACGAACGGGGGTGAGGCAGTTCTTC.

The chain combines TRBV18 with TRBJ2-5; D gene unclear. The CDR3 is made up of 14 amino acids. V lost 2 bases, J lost 5 bases, and 12 bases lay in between. CDR1 is KGHSH, CDR2 LQKENI, per germline. CDR3: CASSPSAFRETQYF. The CDR3 bases are TGTGCCAGCTCACCAAGCGCGTTTCGGGAGACCCAGTACTTC.

The chain is built from TRBV6-5 and TRBJ2-7; tentative D call: TRBD1 (6 bases). The V gene lost 4 bases and the J gene lost 1 base, with 11 bases spanning the gap. Germline values: CDR1 MNHEY, CDR2 SVGAGI. The CDR3 sequence is 14 residues long. The CDR3 spells CASSLQGGSYEQYF. CDR3 nucleotides: TGTGCCAGCAGTTTACAGGGTGGGTCCTACGAGCAGTACTTC.

The chain couples TRBV11-3 to TRBJ2-1, with TRBD2 matching over 14 bases. This CDR3 is built from 15 residues. With V trimmed by 3 bases and J by 9 bases, 4 bases remained unmatched. Germline V gene data show CDR1 as SGHNT and CDR2 as YENEEA. CDR3 sequence (DNA): TGTGCCAGCAGCTTTGGGACTAGCGGGAGCGGTGAGCAGTTCTTC. Translation gives CASSFGTSGSGEQFF.

This clone was seen more than once but under ten times. The CDR3 protein is CASSRLAAYEQYF. CDR3 bases: TGTGCCAGCAGCCGACTAGCGGCCTACGAGCAGTACTTC. This sequence joins TRBV7-2 and TRBJ2-7; 9 bases are a match to TRBD2. The junction had 1 base not matched to a gene; V was cut back by 5 bases and J by 2 bases. Per the germline V gene, CDR1 is SGHTA and CDR2 is FQGNSA. This CDR3 region has 13 residues.

The chain has TRBV28 and TRBJ1-3; unclear D gene. Germline V gene sequence: CDR1 MDHEN, CDR2 SYDVKM. V shed 5 bases and J shed 4 bases, with 9 bases lying between them. This CDR3 has 13 amino acids. The CDR3: CASSITRGNTIYF. CDR3 coding DNA: TGTGCCAGCAGTATCACTCGCGGAAACACCATATATTTT.

The rearrangement links TRBV6-6 to TRBJ2-7; D perhaps matches TRBD2 (5 bases). Germline assignment: CDR1 MNHNY and CDR2 SVGAGI (reference sequence). The CDR3 totals 15 residues. V lost 6 bases, J lost 0 bases, and 15 bases lay in between. The CDR3 DNA sequence: TGTGCCAGCAGGGAGGAAGGGTATAGCTCCTACGAGCAGTACTTC. Translation gives CASREEGYSSYEQYF.

The chain is built from TRBV7-2 and TRBJ1-3; 7 bases fit TRBD1. V shed 0 bases, J shed 4 bases, and the junction held 3 bases outside the gene matches. This CDR3 has 15 residues. Germline CDR1 and CDR2: SGHTA and FQGNSA. The CDR3 spells CASSLARQGGNTIYF. The CDR3 region has the DNA TGTGCCAGCAGCTTAGCTAGACAGGGAGGAAACACCATATATTTT. The full variable domain, with the rest looked up from reference TRBV7-2 and TRBJ1-3, is GAGVSQSPSNKVTEKGKDVELRCDPISGHTALYWYRQSLGQGLEFLIYFQGNSAPDKSGLPSDRFSAERTGGSVSTLTIQRTQQEDSAVYLCASSLARQGGNTIYFGEGSWLTVV.

J is TRBJ1-2 and V is TRBV30; 9 bases align to TRBD1. CDR1 GTSNPN and CDR2 SVGIG come from the germline V gene (reference sequence). CDR3 length: 16 amino acids. The junction had 12 bases not matched to a gene; V was cut back by 5 bases and J by 2 bases. CDR3 bases: TGTGCCTGGGAGGACAGGGGATGGGGAAGGAACTATGGCTACACCTTC. This sequence encodes CAWEDRGWGRNYGYTF.

In this sample, this clone turned up a few times. CDR3 bases: TGTGCCAGCAGCCGCCGGGACAGGGGATCCAATCAGCCCCAGCATTTT. Protein sequence: CASSRRDRGSNQPQHF. The chain employs TRBV7-8 and TRBJ1-5; the match to TRBD1 covers 10 bases. J gave up 3 bases and V 5 bases, and 7 bases lay outside the gene matches. The CDR3 length is 16 residues. The germline V gene encodes CDR1 SGHVS and CDR2 FQNEAQ.